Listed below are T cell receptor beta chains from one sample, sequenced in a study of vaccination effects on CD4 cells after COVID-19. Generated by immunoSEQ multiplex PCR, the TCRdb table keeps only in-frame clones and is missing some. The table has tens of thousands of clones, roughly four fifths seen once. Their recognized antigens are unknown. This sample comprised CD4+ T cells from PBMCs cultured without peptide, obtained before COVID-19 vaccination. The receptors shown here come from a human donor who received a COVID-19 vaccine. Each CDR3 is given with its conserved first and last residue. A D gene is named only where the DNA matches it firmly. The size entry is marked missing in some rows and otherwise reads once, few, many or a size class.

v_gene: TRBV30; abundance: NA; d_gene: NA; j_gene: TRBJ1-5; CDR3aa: CAWSVRRGAFYNQPQHF; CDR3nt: TGTGCCTGGAGTGTACGACGGGGAGCTTTTTATAATCAGCCCCAGCATTTT
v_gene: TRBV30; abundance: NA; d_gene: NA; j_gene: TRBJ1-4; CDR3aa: CAWSSRGTNEKLFF; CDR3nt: TGTGCCTGGAGTTCTAGGGGAACTAATGAAAAACTGTTTTTT
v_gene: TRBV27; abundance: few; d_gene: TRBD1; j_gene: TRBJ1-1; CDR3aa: CASSARQGARAFF; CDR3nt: TGTGCCAGCAGTGCCAGACAGGGGGCGCGGGCTTTCTTT
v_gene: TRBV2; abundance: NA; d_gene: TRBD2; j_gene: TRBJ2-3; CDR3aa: CASTLLRQGWLAGGSTDTQYF; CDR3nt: TGTGCCAGCACCCTATTGCGACAGGGATGGCTAGCGGGAGGTAGCACAGATACGCAGTATTTT
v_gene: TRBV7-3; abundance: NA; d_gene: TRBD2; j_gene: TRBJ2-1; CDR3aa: CASSLSAGGSYNEQFF; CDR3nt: TGTGCCAGCAGCTTATCGGCGGGGGGCTCCTACAATGAGCAGTTCTTC
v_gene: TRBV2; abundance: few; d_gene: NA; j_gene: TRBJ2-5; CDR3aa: CASSVPGTVKQGQYF; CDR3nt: TGTGCCAGCAGTGTCCCGGGGACCGTAAAGCAAGGCCAGTACTTC
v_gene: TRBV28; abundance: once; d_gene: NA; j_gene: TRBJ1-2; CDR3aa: CASSFWEGKGDGYTF; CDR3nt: TGTGCCAGCAGTTTTTGGGAAGGAAAGGGGGATGGCTACACCTTC
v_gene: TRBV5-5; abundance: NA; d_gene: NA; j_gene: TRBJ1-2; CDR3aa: CASSLRQTSTNYGYTF; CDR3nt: TGTGCCAGCAGCTTGAGACAGACAAGTACCAACTATGGCTACACCTTC
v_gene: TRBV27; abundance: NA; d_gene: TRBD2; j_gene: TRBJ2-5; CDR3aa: CASSFLGGGQETQYF; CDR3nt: TGTGCCAGCAGTTTTCTCGGGGGAGGGCAAGAGACCCAGTACTTC
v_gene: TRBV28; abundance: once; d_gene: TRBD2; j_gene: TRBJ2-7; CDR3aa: CASSWGGSYEQYF; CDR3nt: TGTGCCAGCAGTTGGGGGGGCTCCTACGAGCAGTACTTC
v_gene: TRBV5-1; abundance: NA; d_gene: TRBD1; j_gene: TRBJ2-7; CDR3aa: CASSLQGWYEQYF; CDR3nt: TGCGCCAGCAGCTTACAGGGGTGGTACGAGCAGTACTTC
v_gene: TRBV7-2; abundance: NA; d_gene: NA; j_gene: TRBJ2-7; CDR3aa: CASSQGRGRSYEQYF; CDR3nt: TGTGCCAGCAGCCAAGGGCGGGGAAGGTCCTACGAGCAGTACTTC
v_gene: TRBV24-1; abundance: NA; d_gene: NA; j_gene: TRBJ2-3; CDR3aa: CATSDLNIRTDTQYF; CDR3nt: TGTGCCACCAGTGATTTAAACATACGCACAGATACGCAGTATTTT
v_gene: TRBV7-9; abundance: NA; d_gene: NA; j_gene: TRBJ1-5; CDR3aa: CASSLAGTSNQPQHF; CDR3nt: TGTGCCAGCAGCTTAGCAGGCACGAGCAATCAGCCCCAGCATTTT
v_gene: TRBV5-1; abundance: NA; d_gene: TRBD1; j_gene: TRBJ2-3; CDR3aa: CASSSAGTGGRTQYF; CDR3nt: TGCGCCAGCAGCTCAGCTGGGACAGGGGGTCGGACGCAGTATTTT
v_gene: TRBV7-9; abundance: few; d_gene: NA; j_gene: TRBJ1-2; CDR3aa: CASSQRGTYGYTF; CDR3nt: TGTGCCAGCAGCCAGCGGGGTACCTATGGCTACACCTTC
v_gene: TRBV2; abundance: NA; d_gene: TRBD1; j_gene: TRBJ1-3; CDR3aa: CASSAPGQAGNTIYF; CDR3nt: TGTGCCAGCAGTGCGCCGGGACAGGCTGGAAACACCATATATTTT
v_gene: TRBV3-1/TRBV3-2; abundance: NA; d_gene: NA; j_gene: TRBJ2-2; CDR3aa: CASSLRGLGLSTGELFF; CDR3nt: TGTGCCAGCAGCCTTAGAGGCCTAGGCCTTTCCACCGGGGAGCTGTTTTTT
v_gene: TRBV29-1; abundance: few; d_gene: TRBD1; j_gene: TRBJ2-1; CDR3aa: CSVGQGGYNEQFF; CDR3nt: TGCAGCGTGGGACAGGGCGGCTACAATGAGCAGTTCTTC
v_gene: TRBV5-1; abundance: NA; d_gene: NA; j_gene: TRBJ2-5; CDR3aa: CASSLGTRQETQYF; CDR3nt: TGCGCCAGCAGCTTGGGGACACGCCAAGAGACCCAGTACTTC